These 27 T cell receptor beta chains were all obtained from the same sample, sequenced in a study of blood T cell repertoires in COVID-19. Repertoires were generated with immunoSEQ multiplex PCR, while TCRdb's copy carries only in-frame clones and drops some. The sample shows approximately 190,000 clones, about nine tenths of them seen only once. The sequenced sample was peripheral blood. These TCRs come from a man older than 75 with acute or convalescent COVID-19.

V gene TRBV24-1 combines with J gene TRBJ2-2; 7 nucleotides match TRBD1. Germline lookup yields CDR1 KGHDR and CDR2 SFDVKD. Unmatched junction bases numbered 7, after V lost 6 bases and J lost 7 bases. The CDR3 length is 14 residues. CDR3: CATSRDRARGELFF. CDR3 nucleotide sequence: TGTGCCACCAGTAGAGACAGGGCTCGCGGGGAGCTGTTTTTT.

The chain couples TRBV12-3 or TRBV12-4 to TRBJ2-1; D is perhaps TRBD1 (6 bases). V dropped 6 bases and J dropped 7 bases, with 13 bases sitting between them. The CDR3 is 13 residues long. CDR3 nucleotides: TGTGCCAGCAGGGGGCACAGGGAGAATGAGCAGTTCTTC. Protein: CASRGHRENEQFF.

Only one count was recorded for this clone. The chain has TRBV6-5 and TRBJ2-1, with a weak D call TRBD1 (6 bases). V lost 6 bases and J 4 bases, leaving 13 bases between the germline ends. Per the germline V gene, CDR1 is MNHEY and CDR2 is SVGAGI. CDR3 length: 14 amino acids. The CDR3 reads CASRKSDRYNEQFF. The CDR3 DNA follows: TGTGCCAGCAGAAAGAGTGACAGGTACAATGAGCAGTTCTTC.

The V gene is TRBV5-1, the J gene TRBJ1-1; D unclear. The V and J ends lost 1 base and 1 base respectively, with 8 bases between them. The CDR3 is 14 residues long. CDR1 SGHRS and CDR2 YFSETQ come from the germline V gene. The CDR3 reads CASSLLVRNTEAFF. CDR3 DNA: TGCGCCAGCAGCTTGCTAGTGCGGAACACTGAAGCTTTCTTT.

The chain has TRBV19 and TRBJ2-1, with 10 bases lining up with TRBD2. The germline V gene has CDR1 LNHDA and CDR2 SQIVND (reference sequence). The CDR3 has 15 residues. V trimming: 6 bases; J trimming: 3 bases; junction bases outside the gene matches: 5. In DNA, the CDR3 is TGTGCCAGTAGCTTACTAGCGGGGAACTACAATGAGCAGTTCTTC. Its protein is CASSLLAGNYNEQFF.

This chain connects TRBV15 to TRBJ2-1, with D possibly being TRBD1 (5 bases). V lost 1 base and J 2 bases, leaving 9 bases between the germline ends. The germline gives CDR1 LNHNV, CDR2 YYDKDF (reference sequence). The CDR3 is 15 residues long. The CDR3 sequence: CATSRVRGAYNEQFF. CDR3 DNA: TGTGCCACCAGCAGAGTTAGGGGCGCCTACAATGAGCAGTTCTTC.

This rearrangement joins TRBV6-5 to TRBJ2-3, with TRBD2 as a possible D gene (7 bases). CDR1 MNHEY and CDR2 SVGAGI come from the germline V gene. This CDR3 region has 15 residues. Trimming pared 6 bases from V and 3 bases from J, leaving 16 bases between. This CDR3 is CASSRGAAGTDTQYF. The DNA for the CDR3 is TGTGCCAGCAGCCGGGGGGCGGCTGGTACAGATACGCAGTATTTT.

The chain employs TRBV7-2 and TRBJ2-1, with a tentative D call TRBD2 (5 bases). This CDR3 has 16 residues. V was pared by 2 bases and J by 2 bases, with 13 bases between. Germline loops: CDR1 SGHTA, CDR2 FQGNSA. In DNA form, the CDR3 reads TGTGCCAGCAGCTTATACGCGGGTGGTACCTACAATGAGCAGTTCTTC. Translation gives CASSLYAGGTYNEQFF.

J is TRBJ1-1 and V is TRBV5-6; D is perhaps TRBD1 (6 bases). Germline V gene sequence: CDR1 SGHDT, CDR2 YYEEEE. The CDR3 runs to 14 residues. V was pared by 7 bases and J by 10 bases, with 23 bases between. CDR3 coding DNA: TGTGCCAGCGGGGAGGGGGGGCCGGTTAGGGGAGCTTTCTTT. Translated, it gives CASGEGGPVRGAFF.

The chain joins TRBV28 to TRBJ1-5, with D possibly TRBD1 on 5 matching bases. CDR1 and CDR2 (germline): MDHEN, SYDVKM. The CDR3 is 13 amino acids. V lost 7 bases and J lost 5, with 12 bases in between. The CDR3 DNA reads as TGTGCCAGCACCCCGGGACTGTATCAGCCCCAGCATTTT. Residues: CASTPGLYQPQHF. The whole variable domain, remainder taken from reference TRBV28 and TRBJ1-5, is DVKVTQSSRYLVKRTGEKVFLECVQDMDHENMFWYRQDPGLGLRLIYFSYDVKMKEKGDIPEGYSVSREKKERFSLILESASTNQTSMYLCASTPGLYQPQHFGDGTRLSIL.

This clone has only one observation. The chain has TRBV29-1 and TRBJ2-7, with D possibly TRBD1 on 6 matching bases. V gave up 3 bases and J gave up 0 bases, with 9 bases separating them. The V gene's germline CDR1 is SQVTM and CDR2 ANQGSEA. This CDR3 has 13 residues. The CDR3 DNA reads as TGCAGCGTTGACACAGGGTACTCCTACGAGCAGTACTTC. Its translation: CSVDTGYSYEQYF.

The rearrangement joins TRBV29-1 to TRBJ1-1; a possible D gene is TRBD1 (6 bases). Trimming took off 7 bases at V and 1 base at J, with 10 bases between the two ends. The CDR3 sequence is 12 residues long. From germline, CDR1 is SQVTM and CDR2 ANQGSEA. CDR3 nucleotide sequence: TGCAGCGCTTTACAGGGGAACACTGAAGCTTTCTTT. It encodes CSALQGNTEAFF.

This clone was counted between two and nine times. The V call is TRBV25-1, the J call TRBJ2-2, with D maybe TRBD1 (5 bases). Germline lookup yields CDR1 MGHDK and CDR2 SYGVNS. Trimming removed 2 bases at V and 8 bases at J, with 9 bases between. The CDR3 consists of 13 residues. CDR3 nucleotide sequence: TGTGCCAGCAGTGAAGCAGGGCCTGGGGAGCTGTTTTTT. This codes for CASSEAGPGELFF.

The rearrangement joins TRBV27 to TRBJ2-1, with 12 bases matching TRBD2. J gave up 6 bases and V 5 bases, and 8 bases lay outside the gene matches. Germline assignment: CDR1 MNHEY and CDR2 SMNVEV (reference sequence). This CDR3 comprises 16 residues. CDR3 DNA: TGTGCCAGCAGTCATCTAGCGGGAGGGCAGGGCAATGAGCAGTTCTTC. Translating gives CASSHLAGGQGNEQFF.

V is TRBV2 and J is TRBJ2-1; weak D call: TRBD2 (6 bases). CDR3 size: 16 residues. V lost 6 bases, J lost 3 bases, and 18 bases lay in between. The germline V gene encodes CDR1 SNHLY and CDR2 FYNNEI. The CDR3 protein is CASRSWASALYNEQFF. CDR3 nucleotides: TGTGCCAGCAGATCCTGGGCTAGCGCACTCTACAATGAGCAGTTCTTC.

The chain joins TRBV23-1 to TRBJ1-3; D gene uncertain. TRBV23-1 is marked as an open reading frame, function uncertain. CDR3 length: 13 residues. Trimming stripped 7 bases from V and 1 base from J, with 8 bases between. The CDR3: CASTSPSGNTIYF. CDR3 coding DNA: TGCGCCAGCACGAGTCCATCTGGAAACACCATATATTTT.

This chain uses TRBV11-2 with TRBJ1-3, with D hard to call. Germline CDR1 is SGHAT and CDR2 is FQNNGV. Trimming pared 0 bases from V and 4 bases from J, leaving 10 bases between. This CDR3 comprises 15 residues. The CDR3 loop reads CASSLDGGKGNTIYF. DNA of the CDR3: TGTGCCAGCAGCTTAGATGGAGGGAAGGGAAACACCATATATTTT.

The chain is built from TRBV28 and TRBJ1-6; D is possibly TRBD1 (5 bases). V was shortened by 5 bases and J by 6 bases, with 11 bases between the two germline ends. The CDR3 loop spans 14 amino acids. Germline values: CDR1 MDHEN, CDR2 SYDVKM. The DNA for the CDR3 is TGTGCCAGCAGTCCACGGGGGGGTAATTCACCCCTCCACTTT. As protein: CASSPRGGNSPLHF. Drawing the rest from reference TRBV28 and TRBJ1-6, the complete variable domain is DVKVTQSSRYLVKRTGEKVFLECVQDMDHENMFWYRQDPGLGLRLIYFSYDVKMKEKGDIPEGYSVSREKKERFSLILESASTNQTSMYLCASSPRGGNSPLHFGNGTRLTVT.

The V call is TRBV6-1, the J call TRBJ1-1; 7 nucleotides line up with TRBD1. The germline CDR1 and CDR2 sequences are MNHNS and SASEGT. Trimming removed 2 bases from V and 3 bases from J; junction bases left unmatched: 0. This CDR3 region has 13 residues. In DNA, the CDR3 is TGTGCCAGCAGTGAACAGGGGGACACTGAAGCTTTCTTT. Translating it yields CASSEQGDTEAFF.

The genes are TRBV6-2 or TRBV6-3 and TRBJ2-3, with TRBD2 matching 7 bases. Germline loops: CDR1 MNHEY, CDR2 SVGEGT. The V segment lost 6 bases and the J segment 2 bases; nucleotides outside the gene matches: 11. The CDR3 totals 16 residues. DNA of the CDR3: TGTGCCAGCAGCCCTTTTGGGCTAGCGGTCACAGATACGCAGTATTTT. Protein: CASSPFGLAVTDTQYF.

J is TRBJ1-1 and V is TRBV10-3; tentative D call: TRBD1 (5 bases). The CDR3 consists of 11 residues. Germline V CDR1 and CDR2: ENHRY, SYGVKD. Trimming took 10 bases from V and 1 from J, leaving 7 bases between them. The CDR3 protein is CASTGNTEAFF. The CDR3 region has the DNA TGTGCCAGTACAGGGAACACTGAAGCTTTCTTT.

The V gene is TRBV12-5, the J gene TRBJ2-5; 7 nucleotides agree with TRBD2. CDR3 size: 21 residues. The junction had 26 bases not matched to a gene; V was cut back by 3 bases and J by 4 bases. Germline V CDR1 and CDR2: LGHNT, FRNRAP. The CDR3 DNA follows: TGTGCTAGTGGTTTTTCCGGCCCCAGGGAGTCCAACCCGGGGAGGGGAGAGACCCAGTACTTC. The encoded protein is CASGFSGPRESNPGRGETQYF.

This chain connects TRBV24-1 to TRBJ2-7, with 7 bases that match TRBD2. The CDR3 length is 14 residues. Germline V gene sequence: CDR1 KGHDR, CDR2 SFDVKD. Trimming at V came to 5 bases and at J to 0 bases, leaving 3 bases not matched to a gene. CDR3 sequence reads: CATSGGGSSYEQYF. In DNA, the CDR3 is TGTGCCACCAGTGGCGGGGGAAGCTCCTACGAGCAGTACTTC.

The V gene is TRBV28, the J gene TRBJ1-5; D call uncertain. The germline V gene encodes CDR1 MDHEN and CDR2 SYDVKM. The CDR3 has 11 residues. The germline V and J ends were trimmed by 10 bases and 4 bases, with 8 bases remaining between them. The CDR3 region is CATKENQPQHF. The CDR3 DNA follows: TGTGCCACCAAAGAGAATCAGCCCCAGCATTTT. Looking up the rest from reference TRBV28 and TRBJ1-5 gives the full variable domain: DVKVTQSSRYLVKRTGEKVFLECVQDMDHENMFWYRQDPGLGLRLIYFSYDVKMKEKGDIPEGYSVSREKKERFSLILESASTNQTSMYLCATKENQPQHFGDGTRLSIL.

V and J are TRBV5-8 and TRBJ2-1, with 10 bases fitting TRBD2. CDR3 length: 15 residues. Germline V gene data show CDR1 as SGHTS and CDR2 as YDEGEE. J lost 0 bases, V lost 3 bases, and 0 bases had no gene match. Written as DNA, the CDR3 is TGTGCCAGCAGCTCTAGCGGGAGCTCCTACAATGAGCAGTTCTTC. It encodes CASSSSGSSYNEQFF.

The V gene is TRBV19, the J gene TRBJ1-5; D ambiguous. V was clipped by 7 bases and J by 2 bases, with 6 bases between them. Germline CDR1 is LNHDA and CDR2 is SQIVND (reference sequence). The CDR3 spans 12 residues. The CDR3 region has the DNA TGTGCCAGTAACCGGGGCAATCAGCCCCAGCATTTT. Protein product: CASNRGNQPQHF.

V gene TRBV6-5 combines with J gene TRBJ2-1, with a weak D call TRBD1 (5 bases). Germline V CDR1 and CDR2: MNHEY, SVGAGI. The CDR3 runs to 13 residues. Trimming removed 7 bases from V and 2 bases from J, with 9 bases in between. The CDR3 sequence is CASKGAAYNEQFF. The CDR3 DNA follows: TGTGCCAGCAAAGGGGCGGCCTACAATGAGCAGTTCTTC.